This TCR beta chain originates from a study of blood T cells in healthy people across ages. This CDR3 is built from 18 residues. Germline V gives CDR1 SGHRS, CDR2 YFSETQ. The V and J ends lost 1 base and 0 bases respectively, with 16 bases between them. Through a sample-barcoded 5' primer and a J-beta primer mix, a second PCR was run for 7 to 11 cycles. TCRdb re-analysed the 5' RACE reads in MiXCR, keeping a single row per CDR3 protein. The table has about 670,000 distinct CDR3 sequences, 35% to 50% seen once. The receptor comes from an elderly man in good health. Source material: blood. The V call is TRBV5-1, the J call TRBJ2-2; D perhaps matches TRBD1 (5 bases). The CDR3 nucleotides are TGCGCCAGCAGCTTGATTCCAGGGCCGGGCACGAACACCGGGGAGCTGTTTTTT. This gives the protein CASSLIPGPGTNTGELFF.